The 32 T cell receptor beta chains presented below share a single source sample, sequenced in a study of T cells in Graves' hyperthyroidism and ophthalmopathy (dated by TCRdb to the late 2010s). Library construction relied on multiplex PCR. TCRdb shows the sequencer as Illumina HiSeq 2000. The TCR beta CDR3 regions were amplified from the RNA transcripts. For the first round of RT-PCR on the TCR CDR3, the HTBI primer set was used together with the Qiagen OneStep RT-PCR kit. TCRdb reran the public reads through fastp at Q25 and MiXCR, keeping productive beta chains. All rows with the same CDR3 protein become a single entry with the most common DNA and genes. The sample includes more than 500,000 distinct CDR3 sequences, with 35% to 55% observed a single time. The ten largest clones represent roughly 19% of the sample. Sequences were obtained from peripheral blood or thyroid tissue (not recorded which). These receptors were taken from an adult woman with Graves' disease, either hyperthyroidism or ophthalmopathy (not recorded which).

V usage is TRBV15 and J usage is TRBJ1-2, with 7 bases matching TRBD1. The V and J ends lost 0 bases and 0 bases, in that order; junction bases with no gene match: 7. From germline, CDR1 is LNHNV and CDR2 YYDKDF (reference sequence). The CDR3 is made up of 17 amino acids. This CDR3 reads CATSRDAGTEANYGYTF. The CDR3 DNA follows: TGTGCCACCAGCAGAGACGCCGGGACAGAGGCTAACTATGGCTACACCTTC.

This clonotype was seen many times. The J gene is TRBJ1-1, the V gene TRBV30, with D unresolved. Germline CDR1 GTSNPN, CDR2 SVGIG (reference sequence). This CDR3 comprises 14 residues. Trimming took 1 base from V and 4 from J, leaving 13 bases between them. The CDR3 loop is CAWSDGLAGTEAFF. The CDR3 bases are TGTGCCTGGAGTGACGGGCTCGCCGGCACTGAAGCTTTCTTT.

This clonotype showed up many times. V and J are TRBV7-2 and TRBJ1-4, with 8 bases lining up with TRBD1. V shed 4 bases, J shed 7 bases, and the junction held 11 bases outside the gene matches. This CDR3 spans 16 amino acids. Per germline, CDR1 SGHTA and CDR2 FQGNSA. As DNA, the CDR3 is TGTGCCAGCAGCTCGTCTCGGACAGGGTTTGGTGAAAAACTGTTTTTT. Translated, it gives CASSSSRTGFGEKLFF.

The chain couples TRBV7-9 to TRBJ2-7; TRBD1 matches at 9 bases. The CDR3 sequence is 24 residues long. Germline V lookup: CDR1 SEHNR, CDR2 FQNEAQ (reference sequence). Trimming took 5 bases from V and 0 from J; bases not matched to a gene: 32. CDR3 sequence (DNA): TGTGCCAGCAGCACCCTTTCCCCGGAGGGGGTGAACACTGAAGGGGGACAGGGCTCCTACGAGCAGTACTTC. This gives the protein CASSTLSPEGVNTEGGQGSYEQYF.

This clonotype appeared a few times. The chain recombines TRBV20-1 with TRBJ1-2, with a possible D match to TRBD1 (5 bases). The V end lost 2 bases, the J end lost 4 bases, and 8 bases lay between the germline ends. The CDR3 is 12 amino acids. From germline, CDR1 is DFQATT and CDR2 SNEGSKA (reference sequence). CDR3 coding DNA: TGCAGTGCTAGAACCGGGACCTATGGCTACACCTTC. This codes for CSARTGTYGYTF.

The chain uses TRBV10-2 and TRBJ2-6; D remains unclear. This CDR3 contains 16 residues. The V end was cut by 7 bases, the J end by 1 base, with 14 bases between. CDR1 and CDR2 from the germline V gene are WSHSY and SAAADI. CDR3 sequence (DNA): TGCGCCAGCAACCCCATAATGGGTTCTGGGGCCAACGTCCTGACTTTC. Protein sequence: CASNPIMGSGANVLTF.

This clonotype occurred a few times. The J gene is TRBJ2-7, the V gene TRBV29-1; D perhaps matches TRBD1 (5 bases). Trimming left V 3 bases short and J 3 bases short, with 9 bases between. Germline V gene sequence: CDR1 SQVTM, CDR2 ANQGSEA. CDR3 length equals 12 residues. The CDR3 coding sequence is TGCAGCGTTGAGGGGCAGAACTACGAGCAGTACTTC. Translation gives CSVEGQNYEQYF.

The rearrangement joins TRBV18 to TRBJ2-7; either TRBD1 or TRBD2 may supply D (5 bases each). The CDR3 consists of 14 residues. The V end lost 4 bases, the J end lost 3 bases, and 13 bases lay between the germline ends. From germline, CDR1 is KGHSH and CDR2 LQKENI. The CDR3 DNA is TGTGCCAGCTCACTCTCGGGACGGTACTACGAGCAGTACTTC. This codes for CASSLSGRYYEQYF.

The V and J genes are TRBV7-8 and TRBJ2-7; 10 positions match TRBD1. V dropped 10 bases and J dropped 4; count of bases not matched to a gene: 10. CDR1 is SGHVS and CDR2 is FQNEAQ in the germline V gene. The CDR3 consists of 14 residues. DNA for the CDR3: TGTGCCAACAGTTTAAGACAGGGGGCATACGAGCAGTACTTC. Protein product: CANSLRQGAYEQYF.

Here the CDR3 reads CASSLDRLRGGNTIYF. CDR3 DNA sequence: TGTGCCAGCAGTTTGGACAGATTGCGGGGTGGAAACACCATATATTTT. The chain combines TRBV27 with TRBJ1-3; a weak D match, TRBD1 (6 bases). Germline lookup yields CDR1 MNHEY and CDR2 SMNVEV (reference sequence). This CDR3 comprises 16 residues. V gave up 3 bases and J gave up 3 bases, with 15 bases separating them.

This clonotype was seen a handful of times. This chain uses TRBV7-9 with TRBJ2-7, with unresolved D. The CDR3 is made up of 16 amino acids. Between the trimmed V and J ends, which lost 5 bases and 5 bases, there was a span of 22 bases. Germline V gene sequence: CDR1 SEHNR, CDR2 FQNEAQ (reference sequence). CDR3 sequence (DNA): TGTGCCAGCAGCGTAGTAGAAGGCGTCACCGAGGACGAGCAGTACTTC. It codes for CASSVVEGVTEDEQYF.

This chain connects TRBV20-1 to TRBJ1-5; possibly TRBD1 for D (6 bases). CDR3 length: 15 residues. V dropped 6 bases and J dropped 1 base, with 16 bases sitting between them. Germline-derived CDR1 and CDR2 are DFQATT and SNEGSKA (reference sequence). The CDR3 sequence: CSARDFQGSNQPQHF. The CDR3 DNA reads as TGCAGTGCCAGGGACTTCCAGGGGAGCAATCAGCCCCAGCATTTT.

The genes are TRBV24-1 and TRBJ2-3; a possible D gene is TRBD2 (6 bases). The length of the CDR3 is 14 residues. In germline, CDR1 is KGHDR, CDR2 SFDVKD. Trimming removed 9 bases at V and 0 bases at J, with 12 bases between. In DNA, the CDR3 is TGTGCCACCTCGGGGGACTCGAGCACAGATACGCAGTATTTT. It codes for CATSGDSSTDTQYF.

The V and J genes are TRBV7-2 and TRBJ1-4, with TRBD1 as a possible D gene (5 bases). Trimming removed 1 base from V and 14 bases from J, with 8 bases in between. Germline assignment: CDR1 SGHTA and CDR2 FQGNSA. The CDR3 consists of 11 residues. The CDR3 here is CASSLGRALFF. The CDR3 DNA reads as TGTGCCAGCAGCTTAGGCAGGGCGCTGTTTTTT.

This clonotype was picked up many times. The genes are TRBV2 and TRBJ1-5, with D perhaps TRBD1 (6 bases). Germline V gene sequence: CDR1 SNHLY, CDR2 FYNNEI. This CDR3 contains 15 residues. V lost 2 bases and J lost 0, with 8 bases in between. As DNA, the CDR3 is TGTGCCAGCAGTGAATGGGGGCTTAGCAATCAGCCCCAGCATTTT. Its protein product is CASSEWGLSNQPQHF.

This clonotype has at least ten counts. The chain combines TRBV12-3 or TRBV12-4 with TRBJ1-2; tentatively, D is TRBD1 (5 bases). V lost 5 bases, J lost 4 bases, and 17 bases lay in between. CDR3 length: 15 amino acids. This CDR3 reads CASSRGVEGGYGYTF. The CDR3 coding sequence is TGTGCCAGCAGTAGGGGTGTCGAGGGCGGCTATGGCTACACCTTC.

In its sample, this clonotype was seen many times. Here the CDR3 DNA reads TGTGCCAGCAGCTTAAGGGACAGTCCCTTTTACGAGCAGTACTTC. This encodes CASSLRDSPFYEQYF. The chain combines TRBV7-3 with TRBJ2-7, with 7 bases matching TRBD1. This CDR3 is 15 amino acids long. Unmatched junction bases numbered 7, after V lost 1 base and J lost 4 bases. Germline V gene sequence: CDR1 SGHTA, CDR2 FQGTGA. Full variable domain (missing parts from reference TRBV7-3 and TRBJ2-7): GAGVSQTPSNKVTEKGKYVELRCDPISGHTALYWYRQSLGQGPEFLIYFQGTGAADDSGLPNDRFFAVRPEGSVSTLKIQRTERGDSAVYLCASSLRDSPFYEQYFGPGTRLTVT.

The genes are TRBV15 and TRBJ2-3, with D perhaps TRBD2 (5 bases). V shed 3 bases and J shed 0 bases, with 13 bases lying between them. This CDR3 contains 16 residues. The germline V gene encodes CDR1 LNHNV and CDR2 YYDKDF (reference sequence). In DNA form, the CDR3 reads TGTGCCACCAGCAGTATAGTTGCGGGTAGCACAGATACGCAGTATTTT. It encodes CATSSIVAGSTDTQYF.

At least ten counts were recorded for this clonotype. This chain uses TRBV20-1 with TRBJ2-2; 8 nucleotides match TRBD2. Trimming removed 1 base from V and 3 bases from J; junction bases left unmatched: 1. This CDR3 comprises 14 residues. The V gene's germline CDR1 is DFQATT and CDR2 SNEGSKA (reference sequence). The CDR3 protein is CSARGLAYTGELFF. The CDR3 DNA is TGCAGTGCTAGAGGACTAGCGTACACCGGGGAGCTGTTTTTT.

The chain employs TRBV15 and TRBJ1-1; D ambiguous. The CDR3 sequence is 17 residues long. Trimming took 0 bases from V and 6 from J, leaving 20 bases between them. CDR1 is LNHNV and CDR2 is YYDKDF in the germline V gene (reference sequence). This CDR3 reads CATSREVASSLGPEAFF. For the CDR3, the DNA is TGTGCCACCAGCAGAGAGGTGGCCAGCAGCCTGGGCCCTGAAGCTTTCTTT.

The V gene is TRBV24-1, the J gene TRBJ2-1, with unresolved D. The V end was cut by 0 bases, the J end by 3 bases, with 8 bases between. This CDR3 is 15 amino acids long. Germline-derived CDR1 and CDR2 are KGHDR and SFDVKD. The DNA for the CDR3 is TGTGCCACCAGTGATTTGAACAGCCTCTACAATGAGCAGTTCTTC. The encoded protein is CATSDLNSLYNEQFF.

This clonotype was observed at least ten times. The chain's CDR3 is CASSQENDYSNQPQHF. For the CDR3, the DNA is TGCGCCAGCAGCCAAGAAAACGATTATAGCAATCAGCCCCAGCATTTT. The rearrangement links TRBV4-1 to TRBJ1-5; no firm D call. CDR3 length: 16 residues. Trimming took 0 bases from V and 0 from J, leaving 9 bases between them. Germline values: CDR1 MGHRA, CDR2 YSYEKL.

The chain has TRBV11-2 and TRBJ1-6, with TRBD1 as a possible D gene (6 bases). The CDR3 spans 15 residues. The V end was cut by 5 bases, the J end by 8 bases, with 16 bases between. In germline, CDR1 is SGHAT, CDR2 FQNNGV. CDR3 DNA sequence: TGTGCCAGCAGCACGACAGGAGGAGGGTATTCACCCCTCCACTTT. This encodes CASSTTGGGYSPLHF.

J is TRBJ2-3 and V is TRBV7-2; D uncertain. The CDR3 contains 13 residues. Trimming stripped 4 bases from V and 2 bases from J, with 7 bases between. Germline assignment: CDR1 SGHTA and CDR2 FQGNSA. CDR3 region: CASSYGVTDTQYF. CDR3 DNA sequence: TGTGCCAGCAGCTATGGGGTCACAGATACGCAGTATTTT.

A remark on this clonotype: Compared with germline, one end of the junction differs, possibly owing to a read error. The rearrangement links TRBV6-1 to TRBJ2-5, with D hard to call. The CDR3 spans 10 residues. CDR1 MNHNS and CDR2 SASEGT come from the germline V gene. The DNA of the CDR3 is TGTGCCAGCCTAGATCGAAACCGGATCTTC. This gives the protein CASLDRNRIF.

CDR3 coding DNA: TGTGCCAGCAGCCAACTTGGGGGGGACACTGAAGCTTTCTTT. This translates into CASSQLGGDTEAFF. The chain couples TRBV12-3 or TRBV12-4 to TRBJ1-1; TRBD1 might be the D (5 bases). The CDR3 has 14 residues. The V gene lost 6 bases and the J gene lost 3 bases, with 14 bases spanning the gap.

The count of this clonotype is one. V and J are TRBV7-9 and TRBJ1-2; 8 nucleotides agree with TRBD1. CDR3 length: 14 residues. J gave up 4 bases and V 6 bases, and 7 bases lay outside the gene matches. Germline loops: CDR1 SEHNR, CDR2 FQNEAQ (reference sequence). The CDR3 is CASSKRQGSYGYTF. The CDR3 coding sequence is TGTGCCAGCAGTAAAAGACAGGGGAGCTATGGCTACACCTTC.

DNA of the CDR3: TGTGCCAGCAGCCAAGAATGGACTGAAGCTTTCTTT. Translated: CASSQEWTEAFF. The chain carries TRBV14 and TRBJ1-1; D gene unclear. The germline gives CDR1 SGHDN, CDR2 FVKESK. The CDR3 extends over 12 amino acids. Trimming shortened V by 0 bases and J by 5 bases, and 4 bases separated the two germline ends. Looking up the rest from reference TRBV14 and TRBJ1-1 gives the full variable domain: EAGVTQFPSHSVIEKGQTVTLRCDPISGHDNLYWYRRVMGKEIKFLLHFVKESKQDESGMPNNRFLAERTGGTYSTLKVQPAELEDSGVYFCASSQEWTEAFFGQGTRLTVV.

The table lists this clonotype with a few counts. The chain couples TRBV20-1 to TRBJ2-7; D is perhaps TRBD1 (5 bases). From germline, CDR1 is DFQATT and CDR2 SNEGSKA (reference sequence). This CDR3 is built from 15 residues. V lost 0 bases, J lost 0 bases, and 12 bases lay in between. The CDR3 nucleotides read TGCAGTGCTAGAGATCCCGGCAGGGACTCCTACGAGCAGTACTTC. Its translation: CSARDPGRDSYEQYF.

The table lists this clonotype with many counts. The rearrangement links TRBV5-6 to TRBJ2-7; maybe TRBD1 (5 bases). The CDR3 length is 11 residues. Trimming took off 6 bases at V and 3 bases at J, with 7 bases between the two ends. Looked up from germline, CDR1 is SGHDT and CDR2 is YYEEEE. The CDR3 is CASIRGYEQYF. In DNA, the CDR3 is TGTGCCAGCATAAGGGGCTACGAGCAGTACTTC.

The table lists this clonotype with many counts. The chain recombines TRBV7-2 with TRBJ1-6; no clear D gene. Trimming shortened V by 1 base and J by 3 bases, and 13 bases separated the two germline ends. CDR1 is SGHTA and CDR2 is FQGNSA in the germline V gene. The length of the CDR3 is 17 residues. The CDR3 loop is CASSLVAATLYNSPLHF. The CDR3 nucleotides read TGTGCCAGCAGCTTAGTAGCAGCGACCCTCTATAATTCACCCCTCCACTTT.

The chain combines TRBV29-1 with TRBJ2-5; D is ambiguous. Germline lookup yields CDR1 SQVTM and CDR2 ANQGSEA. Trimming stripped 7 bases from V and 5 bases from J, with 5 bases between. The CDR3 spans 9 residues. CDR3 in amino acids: CSAAETQYF. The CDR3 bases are TGCAGCGCTGCCGAGACCCAGTACTTC.